These 6 T cell receptor beta chains came from one sample sequenced in a study of blood T cell repertoires in COVID-19. Sequencing was performed with immunoSEQ multiplex PCR; in TCRdb, only in-frame clones are kept and a portion is missing. The sample contains roughly 250,000 clones, about 76% of which appear only once. The sample comprised peripheral blood. The receptors stem from a woman in her sixties with active or convalescent COVID-19.

This chain joins TRBV10-3 and TRBJ1-4; D not certain. The V end lost 7 bases, the J end lost 3 bases, and 9 bases lay between the germline ends. CDR1 ENHRY and CDR2 SYGVKD come from the germline V gene. CDR3 size: 13 residues. CDR3 in amino acids: CAINIAPNEKLFF. The CDR3 bases are TGTGCCATCAACATAGCACCTAATGAAAAACTGTTTTTT.

Points on this clone: The junction and the germline gene differ at one end; a read error may be behind it. The V call is TRBV19, the J call TRBJ1-6; weak D call: TRBD1 (5 bases). This CDR3 has 12 amino acids. Germline V gene lookup returns CDR1 LNHDA and CDR2 SQIVND (reference sequence). This CDR3 reads CASSMFPGHIYF. CDR3 DNA sequence: TGTGCCAGTAGTATGTTTCCCGGACATATCTACTTT.

V is TRBV11-2 and J is TRBJ2-7, with a tentative D call TRBD1 (6 bases). Germline V gives CDR1 SGHAT, CDR2 FQNNGV. The germline V and J ends were trimmed by 3 bases and 6 bases, with 12 bases remaining between them. The CDR3 is 13 amino acids. CDR3 sequence: CASSFVQGPEQYF. CDR3 DNA sequence: TGTGCCAGCAGCTTTGTACAGGGTCCCGAGCAGTACTTC.

The chain carries TRBV4-1 and TRBJ2-1; 9 bases agree with TRBD2. This CDR3 is built from 17 residues. CDR1 is MGHRA, CDR2 YSYEKL, per germline. Trimming removed 0 bases from V and 9 bases from J; junction bases left unmatched: 12. As DNA, the CDR3 is TGCGCCAGCAGCCAAGATCCGGCTAGCGGGGAGTTGATTGAGCAGTTCTTC. Its protein is CASSQDPASGELIEQFF.

The chain links TRBV28 to TRBJ2-1; TRBD1 matches 7 bases. Germline assignment: CDR1 MDHEN and CDR2 SYDVKM. This CDR3 comprises 16 residues. V trimming: 5 bases; J trimming: 3 bases; junction bases outside the gene matches: 10. The chain's CDR3 is CASSTRQGSFYNEQFF. The CDR3 DNA is TGTGCCAGCAGTACGCGACAGGGCTCGTTCTACAATGAGCAGTTCTTC.

The count of this clone is one. The chain combines TRBV19 with TRBJ2-7, with a possible D match to TRBD2 (6 bases). From germline, CDR1 is LNHDA and CDR2 SQIVND (reference sequence). CDR3 size: 14 residues. Trimming removed 1 base from V and 3 bases from J, with 10 bases in between. In nucleotides, the CDR3 is TGTGCCAGTAGTATAGTAGGCGGGGACTACGAGCAGTACTTC. Protein sequence: CASSIVGGDYEQYF.